This TCR beta chain was sequenced during a study of CD4 and CD8 cells across lung adenocarcinoma regions. Trimming took 6 bases from V and 3 from J, leaving 20 bases between them. The germline gives CDR1 MNHEY, CDR2 SMNVEV (reference sequence). The CDR3 covers 16 residues. The patients had localized lung adenocarcinoma, a non-small cell subtype. TCRdb recomputed calls from the PCR reads with MiXCR, one row per CDR3 protein. The profile shows about 12,000 distinct CDR3 sequences, about 50% of them singletons. V gene TRBV27 combines with J gene TRBJ2-5; a possible D gene is TRBD2 (7 bases). The TCR originated in a male donor with lung adenocarcinoma. The CD4 and CD8 labels of this study may be unreliable. The sample taken for sequencing was CD8+ T cells from the margin of a lung tumor. This CDR3 is CASRGGGPRVKETQYF. CDR3 bases: TGTGCCAGCAGGGGGGGGGGGCCCCGGGTCAAAGAGACCCAGTACTTC.